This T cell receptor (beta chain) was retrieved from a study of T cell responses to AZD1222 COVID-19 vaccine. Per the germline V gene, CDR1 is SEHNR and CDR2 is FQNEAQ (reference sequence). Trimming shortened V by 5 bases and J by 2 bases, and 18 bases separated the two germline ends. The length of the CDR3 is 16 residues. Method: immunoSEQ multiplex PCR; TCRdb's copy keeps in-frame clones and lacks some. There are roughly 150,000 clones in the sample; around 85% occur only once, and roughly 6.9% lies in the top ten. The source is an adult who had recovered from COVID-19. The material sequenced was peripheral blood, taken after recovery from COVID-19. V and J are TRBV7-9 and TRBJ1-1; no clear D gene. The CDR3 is CASSPLSGDRNTEAFF. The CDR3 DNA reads TGTGCCAGCAGCCCCCTCAGCGGAGATCGCAACACTGAAGCTTTCTTT.